This T cell receptor beta chain was profiled in a study of blood T cell repertoires in COVID-19. Germline V gene sequence: CDR1 SEHNR, CDR2 FQNEAQ (reference sequence). CDR3 length: 16 amino acids. V gave up 4 bases and J gave up 5 bases, with 18 bases separating them. The sample holds a few counts of this clone. Assay: immunoSEQ multiplex PCR; the TCRdb copy retains only in-frame clones and omits some. The table records approximately 200,000 clones, more than 65% of them present only once. The TCR originated in a woman aged 55-75 years with acute or convalescent COVID-19. The sequenced sample was peripheral blood. The rearrangement uses TRBV7-9 and TRBJ1-5, with D possibly matching TRBD1 (5 bases). DNA for the CDR3: TGTGCCAGCAGCTCCCCTAAGCATGAAGGGGATCAGCCCCAGCATTTT. This encodes CASSSPKHEGDQPQHF.